The 23 T cell receptor beta chains below come from one sample, sequenced in a study of PD-L1 blockade in urothelial cancer. The method was immunoSEQ multiplex PCR; TCRdb's version includes in-frame clones alone and lacks a portion of them. The sample gives roughly 90,000 clones, roughly 90% of which show up once; more than 8% is in the top ten. The sample in question was PBMCs, obtained around atezolizumab (anti-PD-L1) treatment. Every receptor here comes from a man aged 55 to 70 with urothelial cancer.

The J gene is TRBJ2-7, the V gene TRBV6-1; maybe TRBD1 (6 bases). The CDR3 sequence is 15 residues long. Looked up from germline, CDR1 is MNHNS and CDR2 is SASEGT. V was pared by 7 bases and J by 4 bases, with 20 bases between. CDR3 coding DNA: TGTGCCAGCAAAAGGACAGAAGACGGTGGTTACGAGCAGTACTTC. It translates to CASKRTEDGGYEQYF.

The chain uses TRBV5-6 and TRBJ2-1; D may be TRBD2 (6 bases). Germline V CDR1 and CDR2: SGHDT, YYEEEE. Trimming took off 3 bases at V and 4 bases at J, with 17 bases between the two ends. The CDR3 is 16 amino acids. CDR3 DNA: TGTGCCAGCAGCTATCCGGCTAGCGCCGAGTACAATGAGCAGTTCTTC. Its protein is CASSYPASAEYNEQFF.

This clone appeared once. This sequence joins TRBV19 and TRBJ1-5, with 9 nucleotides matching TRBD1. Trimming cost V 5 bases and J 5 bases; bases outside gene matches: 7. CDR1 is LNHDA, CDR2 SQIVND, per germline (reference sequence). The CDR3 is 15 residues long. The CDR3 is CASSRQGGLDQPQHF. The DNA of the CDR3 is TGTGCCAGTAGTCGACAGGGGGGCCTGGATCAGCCCCAGCATTTT.

V gene TRBV19 combines with J gene TRBJ1-5, with TRBD1 identical over 10 bases. V was clipped by 10 bases and J by 0 bases; unmatched bases: 6. CDR3 length: 15 amino acids. The germline V gene encodes CDR1 LNHDA and CDR2 SQIVND (reference sequence). CDR3 nucleotide sequence: TGTGCCACGACAGGGGGCTCTTATAGCAATCAGCCCCAGCATTTT. Protein: CATTGGSYSNQPQHF. Full variable domain (missing parts from reference TRBV19 and TRBJ1-5): DGGITQSPKYLFRKEGQNVTLSCEQNLNHDAMYWYRQDPGQGLRLIYYSQIVNDFQKGDIAEGYSVSREKKESFPLTVTSAQKNPTAFYLCATTGGSYSNQPQHFGDGTRLSIL.

This sequence joins TRBV11-3 and TRBJ2-7, with a possible D match to TRBD1 (7 bases). The V gene's germline CDR1 is SGHNT and CDR2 YENEEA. Trimming removed 0 bases at V and 6 bases at J, with 12 bases between. CDR3 length equals 14 residues. The CDR3, as DNA: TGTGCCAGCAGCTTAGATCACAGGGGAGGCGAGCAGTACTTC. It specifies CASSLDHRGGEQYF.

The V call is TRBV7-8, the J call TRBJ2-7; TRBD1 agrees at 7 bases. The length of the CDR3 is 13 residues. CDR1 and CDR2 (germline): SGHVS, FQNEAQ. V lost 2 bases and J lost 4; bases outside the gene matches: 2. The CDR3 protein is CASSLNRGYEQYF. In nucleotides, the CDR3 is TGTGCCAGCAGCTTAAACAGGGGTTACGAGCAGTACTTC.

The J gene is TRBJ1-4, the V gene TRBV2; 8 nucleotides align to TRBD1. The germline V gene has CDR1 SNHLY and CDR2 FYNNEI. The CDR3 covers 14 residues. Germline trimming cut 9 bases from V and 7 bases from J; bases unmatched to any gene: 10. The CDR3 DNA reads as TGTGCCAGTCAAGACCCAGGGGGCTCTGAAAAACTGTTTTTT. Translated, it gives CASQDPGGSEKLFF. The complete variable domain, with remaining parts taken from reference TRBV2 and TRBJ1-4, reads EPEVTQTPSHQVTQMGQEVILRCVPISNHLYFYWYRQILGQKVEFLVSFYNNEISEKSEIFDDQFSVERPDGSNFTLKIRSTKLEDSAMYFCASQDPGGSEKLFFGSGTQLSVL.

The chain uses TRBV25-1 and TRBJ2-7, with 7 positions matching TRBD2. The CDR3 extends over 15 amino acids. Germline V lookup: CDR1 MGHDK, CDR2 SYGVNS. V shed 2 bases and J 4 bases; nucleotides not matched to a gene: 8. The CDR3 coding sequence is TGTGCCAGCAGTGAACACTCATGGACTAGGTACGAGCAGTACTTC. As protein: CASSEHSWTRYEQYF.

This sequence joins TRBV28 and TRBJ2-7, with a tentative D call TRBD1 (5 bases). The length of the CDR3 is 16 residues. V gave up 6 bases and J gave up 0 bases, with 18 bases separating them. Germline V CDR1 and CDR2: MDHEN, SYDVKM. In DNA, the CDR3 is TGTGCCAGCAGGCCTGACAGAAACCTAACCTCCTACGAGCAGTACTTC. Translated, it gives CASRPDRNLTSYEQYF.

This sequence joins TRBV5-1 and TRBJ2-2, with a tentative D call TRBD1 (7 bases). This CDR3 has 17 amino acids. Germline values: CDR1 SGHRS, CDR2 YFSETQ. Trimming pared 6 bases from V and 6 bases from J, leaving 24 bases between. The CDR3 sequence: CASNPGQRVGGAGELFF. As DNA, the CDR3 is TGCGCCAGCAATCCGGGACAGCGGGTTGGAGGGGCCGGGGAGCTGTTTTTT.

The chain joins TRBV5-1 to TRBJ1-4, with unresolved D. This CDR3 comprises 15 residues. The germline CDR1 and CDR2 sequences are SGHRS and YFSETQ. V was cut by 4 bases and J by 8 bases, with 18 bases left in between. The CDR3: CASSTAGGWREKLFF. CDR3 bases: TGCGCCAGCAGCACCGCAGGAGGGTGGCGGGAAAAACTGTTTTTT.

This clone was seen once. The chain combines TRBV7-2 with TRBJ1-1; D perhaps matches TRBD1 (6 bases). CDR3 length: 14 amino acids. CDR1 is SGHTA and CDR2 is FQGNSA in the germline V gene. Trimming took off 5 bases at V and 1 base at J, with 11 bases between the two ends. The CDR3 bases are TGTGCCAGCAGCACTACGACAGGGAACACTGAAGCTTTCTTT. As protein: CASSTTTGNTEAFF.

CDR3 sequence reads: CASRLAQETQYF. As DNA, the CDR3 is TGCGCCAGCCGACTAGCCCAAGAGACCCAGTACTTC. This rearrangement joins TRBV5-1 to TRBJ2-5, with TRBD2 matching over 7 bases. CDR1 and CDR2 from the germline V gene are SGHRS and YFSETQ. This CDR3 is built from 12 residues. The V gene end was trimmed by 7 bases and the J gene end by 1 base; junction bases not matched to a gene: 1.

V gene TRBV9 combines with J gene TRBJ2-5, with D possibly being TRBD2 (5 bases). This CDR3 comprises 12 residues. V was clipped by 0 bases and J by 5 bases, with 5 bases between them. Germline V CDR1 and CDR2: SGDLS, YYNGEE. CDR3 DNA: TGTGCCAGCAGCGTAGGGGAGGAGACCCAGTACTTC. Amino acid sequence: CASSVGEETQYF.

To note about this clone: At one of its ends the junction is not consistent with the germline gene, which may arise from a read error. The chain links TRBV4-1 to TRBJ1-1; 8 positions agree with TRBD1. CDR1 and CDR2 from the germline V gene are MGHRA and YSYEKL. The CDR3 length is 16 residues. The CDR3 DNA follows: TGCGCCAGCAGCCAATACGACAGGGGCTCGAACCCTGAAGCTTTCTTT. This encodes CASSQYDRGSNPEAFF.

The chain joins TRBV2 to TRBJ2-1; tentatively, D is TRBD2 (6 bases). Trimming took off 3 bases at V and 10 bases at J, with 19 bases between the two ends. The CDR3 sequence is 15 residues long. Germline V gene sequence: CDR1 SNHLY, CDR2 FYNNEI. Written as DNA, the CDR3 is TGTGCCAGCAGTGAGGGCGGGACCCCCGTCGGGGAGCAGTTCTTC. Translating gives CASSEGGTPVGEQFF.

The chain employs TRBV21-1 and TRBJ1-6; the table's TRBD1 call for D was not verified on the DNA. TRBV21-1 is labeled a pseudogene. The CDR3 contains 19 residues. The CDR3 bases are TGTGCCAGCAATGGCTATCCGATGAGGGACAGAAACTATAATTCACCCCTCCACTTT. The encoded protein is CASNGYPMRDRNYNSPLHF.

The chain couples TRBV6-5 to TRBJ2-5; TRBD1 might be the D (6 bases). From germline, CDR1 is MNHEY and CDR2 SVGAGI. V lost 5 bases and J 5 bases, leaving 18 bases between the germline ends. CDR3 length: 15 amino acids. CDR3 region: CASSTRTAPRETQYF. In DNA, the CDR3 is TGTGCCAGCAGTACCCGGACAGCCCCTAGGGAGACCCAGTACTTC.

The CDR3 sequence: CASSVTPNSNQPQHF. The CDR3 DNA is TGCGCCAGCAGCGTGACACCTAATAGCAATCAGCCCCAGCATTTT. The chain joins TRBV5-1 to TRBJ1-5, with unresolved D. CDR1 is SGHRS, CDR2 YFSETQ, per germline. V shed 4 bases and J shed 0 bases, with 11 bases lying between them. There are 15 residues in the CDR3.

The CDR3 region has the DNA TGTGCCAGCAGTGATAGGACTAGCGGGGGGGCCCGCAATGAGCAGTTCTTC. Protein sequence: CASSDRTSGGARNEQFF. The V and J genes are TRBV6-1 and TRBJ2-1; 15 bases fit TRBD2. The CDR3 is made up of 17 amino acids. In germline, CDR1 is MNHNS, CDR2 SASEGT. V shed 3 bases, J shed 6 bases, and the junction held 6 bases outside the gene matches.

This clone is a singleton in its sample. V and J are TRBV5-8 and TRBJ2-5; a weak D match, TRBD1 (5 bases). The V gene's germline CDR1 is SGHTS and CDR2 YDEGEE. The CDR3 is 14 residues long. V was shortened by 1 base and J by 5 bases, with 12 bases between the two germline ends. CDR3 region: CASSLPQGWETQYF. The CDR3 nucleotides read TGTGCCAGCAGCTTGCCTCAGGGTTGGGAGACCCAGTACTTC.

J is TRBJ2-5 and V is TRBV5-4; D unresolved. CDR1 SGHNT and CDR2 YYREEE come from the germline V gene (reference sequence). V shed 0 bases and J shed 9 bases, with 18 bases lying between them. The CDR3 length is 15 residues. The CDR3 sequence: CASSLASGQNIPQYF. The CDR3, as DNA: TGTGCCAGCAGCTTGGCCAGTGGGCAGAATATACCCCAGTACTTC.

The chain combines TRBV4-2 with TRBJ2-1, with a possible D match to TRBD2 (6 bases). The germline gives CDR1 LGHNA, CDR2 YNFKEQ. The V end was cut by 0 bases, the J end by 0 bases, with 12 bases between. This CDR3 spans 17 amino acids. CDR3: CASSQDSSRGSYNEQFF. The CDR3 coding sequence is TGTGCCAGCAGCCAAGATAGTTCGCGGGGCTCCTACAATGAGCAGTTCTTC.